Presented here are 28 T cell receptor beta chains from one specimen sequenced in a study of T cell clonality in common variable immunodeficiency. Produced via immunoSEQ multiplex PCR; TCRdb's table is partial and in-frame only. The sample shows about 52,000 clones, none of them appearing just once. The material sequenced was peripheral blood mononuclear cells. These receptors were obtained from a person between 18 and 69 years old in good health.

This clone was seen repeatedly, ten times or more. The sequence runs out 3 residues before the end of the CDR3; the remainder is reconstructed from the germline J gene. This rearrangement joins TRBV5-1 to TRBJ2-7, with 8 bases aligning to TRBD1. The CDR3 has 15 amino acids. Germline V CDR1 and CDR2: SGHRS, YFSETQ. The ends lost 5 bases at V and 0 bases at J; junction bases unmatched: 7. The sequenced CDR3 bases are TGCGCCAGCAGAGTGAGGACAGGGTCCTCCTACGAG. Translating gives CASRVRTGSSYE. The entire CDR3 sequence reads CASRVRTGSSYEQYF.

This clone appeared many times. The CDR3 loop reads CASSPGGSRDEQYF. The sequenced part of the CDR3 DNA is TGTGCCAGCAGCCCGGGGGGGTCCCGCGACGAG. The V call is TRBV7-9, the J call TRBJ2-7; 8 bases are shared with TRBD2. The read halts 3 residues ahead of the CDR3 end, with the missing end drawn from the germline J gene. The CDR3 extends over 14 amino acids. V was clipped by 5 bases and J by 5 bases; unmatched bases: 8. Germline loops: CDR1 SEHNR, CDR2 FQNEAQ (reference sequence). Full variable domain (missing parts from reference TRBV7-9 and TRBJ2-7): DTGVSQNPRHKITKRGQNVTFRCDPISEHNRLYWYRQTLGQGPEFLTYFQNEAQLEKSRLLSDRFSAERPKGSFSTLEIQRTEQGDSAMYLCASSPGGSRDEQYFGPGTRLTVT.

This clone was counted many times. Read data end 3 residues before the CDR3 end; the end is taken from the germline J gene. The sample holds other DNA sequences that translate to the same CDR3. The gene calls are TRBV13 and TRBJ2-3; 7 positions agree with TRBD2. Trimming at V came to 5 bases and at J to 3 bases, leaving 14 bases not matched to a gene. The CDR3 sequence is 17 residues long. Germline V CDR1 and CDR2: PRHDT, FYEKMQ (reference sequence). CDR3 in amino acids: CASSLRRTSGRTDTQYF. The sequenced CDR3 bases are TGTGCCAGCAGCCTAAGAAGGACTAGTGGTCGTACAGATACG. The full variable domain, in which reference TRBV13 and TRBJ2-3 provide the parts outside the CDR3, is AAGVIQSPRHLIKEKRETATLKCYPIPRHDTVYWYQQGPGQDPQFLISFYEKMQSDKGSIPDRFSAQQFSDYHSELNMSSLELGDSALYFCASSLRRTSGRTDTQYFGPGTRLTVL.

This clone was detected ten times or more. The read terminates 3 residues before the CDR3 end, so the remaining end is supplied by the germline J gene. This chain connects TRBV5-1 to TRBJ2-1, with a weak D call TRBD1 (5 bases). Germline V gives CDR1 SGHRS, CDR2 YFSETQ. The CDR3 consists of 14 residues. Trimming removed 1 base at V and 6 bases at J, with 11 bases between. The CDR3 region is CASSLQGRGNEQFF. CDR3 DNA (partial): TGCGCCAGCAGCTTGCAGGGAAGGGGCAATGAG.

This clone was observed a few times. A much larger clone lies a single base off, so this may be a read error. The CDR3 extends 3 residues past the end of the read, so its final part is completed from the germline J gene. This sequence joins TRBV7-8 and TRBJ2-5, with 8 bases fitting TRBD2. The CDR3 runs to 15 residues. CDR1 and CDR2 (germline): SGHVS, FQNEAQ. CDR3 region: CASSPRAGDENTQYF. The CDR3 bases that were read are TGTGCCAGCAGCCCAAGAGCGGGAGATGAAAATACC.

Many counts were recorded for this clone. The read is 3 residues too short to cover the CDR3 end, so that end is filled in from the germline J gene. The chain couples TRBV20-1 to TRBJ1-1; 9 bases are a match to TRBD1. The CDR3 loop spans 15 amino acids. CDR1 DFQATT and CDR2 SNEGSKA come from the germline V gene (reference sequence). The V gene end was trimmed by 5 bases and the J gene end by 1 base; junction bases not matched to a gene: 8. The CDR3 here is CSAPNMDRGNTEAFF. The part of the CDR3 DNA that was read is TGCAGTGCTCCTAACATGGACAGGGGGAACACTGAA.

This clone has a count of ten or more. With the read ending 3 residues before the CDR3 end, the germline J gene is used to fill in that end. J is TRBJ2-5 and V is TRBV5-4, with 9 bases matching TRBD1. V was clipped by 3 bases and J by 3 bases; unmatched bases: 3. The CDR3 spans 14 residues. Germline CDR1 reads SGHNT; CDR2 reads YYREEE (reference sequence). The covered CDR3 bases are TGTGCCAGCAGCTCGGACAGGGGAGAAGAGACC. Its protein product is CASSSDRGEET. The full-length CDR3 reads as CASSSDRGEETQYF.

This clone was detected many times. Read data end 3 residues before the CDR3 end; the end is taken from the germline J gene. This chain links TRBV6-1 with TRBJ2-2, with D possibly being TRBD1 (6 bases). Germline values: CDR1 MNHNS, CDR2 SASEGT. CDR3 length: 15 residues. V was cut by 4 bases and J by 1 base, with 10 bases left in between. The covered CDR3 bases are TGTGCCAGCAGTGCCCAGGACAGGAACACCGGGGAG. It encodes CASSAQDRNTGE. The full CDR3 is CASSAQDRNTGELFF.

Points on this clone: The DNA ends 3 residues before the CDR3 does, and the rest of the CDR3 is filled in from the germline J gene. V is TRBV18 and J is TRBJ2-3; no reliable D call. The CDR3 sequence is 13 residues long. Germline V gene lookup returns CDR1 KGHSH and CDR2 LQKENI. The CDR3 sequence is CASSPGSNQPQYF. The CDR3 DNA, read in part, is TGTGCCAGCTCACCGGGTAGCAATCAGCCG.

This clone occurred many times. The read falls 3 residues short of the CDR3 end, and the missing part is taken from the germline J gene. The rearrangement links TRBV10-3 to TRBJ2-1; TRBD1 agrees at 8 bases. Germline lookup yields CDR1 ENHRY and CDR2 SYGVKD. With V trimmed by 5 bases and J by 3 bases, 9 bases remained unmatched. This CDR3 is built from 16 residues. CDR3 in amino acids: CAISPTGTGYYNEQFF. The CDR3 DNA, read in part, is TGTGCCATCAGTCCAACCGGGACAGGATACTACAATGAG.

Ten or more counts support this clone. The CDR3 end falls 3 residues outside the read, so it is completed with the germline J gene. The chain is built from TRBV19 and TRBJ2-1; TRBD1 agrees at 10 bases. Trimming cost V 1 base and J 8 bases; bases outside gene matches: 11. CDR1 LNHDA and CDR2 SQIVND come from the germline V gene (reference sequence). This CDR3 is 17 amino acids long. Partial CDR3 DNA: TGTGCCAGTAGTATAGTCCCCGGGACAGGGGTGGACGATGAG. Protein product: CASSIVPGTGVDDE. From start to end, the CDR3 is CASSIVPGTGVDDEQFF.

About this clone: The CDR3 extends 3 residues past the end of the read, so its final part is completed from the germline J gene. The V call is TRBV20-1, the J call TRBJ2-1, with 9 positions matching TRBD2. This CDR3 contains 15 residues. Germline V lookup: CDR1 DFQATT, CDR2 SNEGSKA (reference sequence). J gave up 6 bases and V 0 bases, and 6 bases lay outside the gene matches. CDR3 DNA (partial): TGCAGTGCTAGAGATTTTAGCGGGGGACCCAATGAG. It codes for CSARDFSGGPNE. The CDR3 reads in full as CSARDFSGGPNEQFF.

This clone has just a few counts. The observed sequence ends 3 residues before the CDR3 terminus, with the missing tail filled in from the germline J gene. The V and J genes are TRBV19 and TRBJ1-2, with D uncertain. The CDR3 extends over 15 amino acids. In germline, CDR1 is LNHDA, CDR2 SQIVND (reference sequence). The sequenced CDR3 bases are TGTGCCAGTAGTATATTCGGCGGGAGGTACTACGAC. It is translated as CASSIFGGRYYD. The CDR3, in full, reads CASSIFGGRYYDYTF.

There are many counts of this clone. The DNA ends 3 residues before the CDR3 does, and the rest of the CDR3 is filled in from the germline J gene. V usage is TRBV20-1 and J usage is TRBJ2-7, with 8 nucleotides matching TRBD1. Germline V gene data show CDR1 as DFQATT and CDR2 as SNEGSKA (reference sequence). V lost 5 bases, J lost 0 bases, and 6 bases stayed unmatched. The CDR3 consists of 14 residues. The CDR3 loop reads CSAEGQAYSYEQYF. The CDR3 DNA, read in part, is TGCAGTGCTGAGGGACAGGCCTACTCCTACGAG.

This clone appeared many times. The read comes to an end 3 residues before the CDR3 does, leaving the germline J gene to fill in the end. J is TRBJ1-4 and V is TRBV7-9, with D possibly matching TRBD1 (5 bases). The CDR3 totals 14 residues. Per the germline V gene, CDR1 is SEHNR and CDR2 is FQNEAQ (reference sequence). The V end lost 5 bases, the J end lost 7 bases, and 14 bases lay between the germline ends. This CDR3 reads CASSPGGLAEKLFF. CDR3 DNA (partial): TGTGCCAGCAGCCCCGGGGGGTTAGCTGAAAAA.

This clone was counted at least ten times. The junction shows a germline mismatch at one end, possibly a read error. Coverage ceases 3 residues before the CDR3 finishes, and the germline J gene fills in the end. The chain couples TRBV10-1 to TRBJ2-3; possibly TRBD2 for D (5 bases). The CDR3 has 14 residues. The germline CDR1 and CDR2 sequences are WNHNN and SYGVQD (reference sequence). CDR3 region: CATSLAYKGDTQYF. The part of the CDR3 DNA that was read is TGCGCCACCAGTCTAGCTTATAAGGGAGATACG.

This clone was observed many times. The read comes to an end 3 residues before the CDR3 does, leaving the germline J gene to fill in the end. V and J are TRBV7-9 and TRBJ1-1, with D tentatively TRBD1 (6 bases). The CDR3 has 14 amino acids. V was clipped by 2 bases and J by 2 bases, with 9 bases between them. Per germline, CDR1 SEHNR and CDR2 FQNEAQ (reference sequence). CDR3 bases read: TGTGCCAGCAGCTTATCAGGGGATAACACTGAA. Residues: CASSLSGDNTE. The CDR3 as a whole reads CASSLSGDNTEAFF. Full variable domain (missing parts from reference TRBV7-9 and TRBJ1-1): DTGVSQNPRHKITKRGQNVTFRCDPISEHNRLYWYRQTLGQGPEFLTYFQNEAQLEKSRLLSDRFSAERPKGSFSTLEIQRTEQGDSAMYLCASSLSGDNTEAFFGQGTRLTVV.

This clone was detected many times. The sequenced part of the CDR3 DNA is TGTGCCAGTAGTATTGCGCTAGCTGGTGATACG. This gives the protein CASSIALAGDT. The entire CDR3 is CASSIALAGDTQYF. The chain uses TRBV19 and TRBJ2-3; a possible D gene is TRBD2 (5 bases). The CDR3 goes on 3 residues after the read ends, and that part is filled in from the germline J gene. V was shortened by 3 bases and J by 6 bases, with 13 bases between the two germline ends. CDR3 length equals 14 residues. CDR1 and CDR2 from the germline V gene are LNHDA and SQIVND (reference sequence). The full variable domain, completed using reference TRBV19 and TRBJ2-3, is DGGITQSPKYLFRKEGQNVTLSCEQNLNHDAMYWYRQDPGQGLRLIYYSQIVNDFQKGDIAEGYSVSREKKESFPLTVTSAQKNPTAFYLCASSIALAGDTQYFGPGTRLTVL.

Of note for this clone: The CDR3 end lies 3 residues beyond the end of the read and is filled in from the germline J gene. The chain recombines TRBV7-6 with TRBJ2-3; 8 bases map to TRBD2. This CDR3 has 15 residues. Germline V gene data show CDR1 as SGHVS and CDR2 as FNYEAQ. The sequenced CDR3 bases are TGTGCCAGCAGCCAAGAGGCGGGGGGTCCGGGGACG. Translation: CASSQEAGGPGT. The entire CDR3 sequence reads CASSQEAGGPGTQYF.

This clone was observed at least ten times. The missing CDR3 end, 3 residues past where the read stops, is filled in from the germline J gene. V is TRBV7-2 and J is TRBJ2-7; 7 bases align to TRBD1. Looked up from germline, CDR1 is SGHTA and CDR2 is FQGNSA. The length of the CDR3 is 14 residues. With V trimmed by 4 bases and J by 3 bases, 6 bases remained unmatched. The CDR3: CASSSSGTVYEQYF. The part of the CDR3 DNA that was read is TGTGCCAGCAGCTCCTCCGGGACAGTCTACGAG.

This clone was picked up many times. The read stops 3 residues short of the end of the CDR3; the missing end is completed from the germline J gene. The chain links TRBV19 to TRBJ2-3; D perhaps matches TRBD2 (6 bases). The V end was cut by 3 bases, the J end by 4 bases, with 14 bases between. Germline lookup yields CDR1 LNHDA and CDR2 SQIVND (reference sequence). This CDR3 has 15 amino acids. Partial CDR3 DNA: TGTGCCAGTAGTATTATCGTGGGGGGAGCAGATACG. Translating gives CASSIIVGGADT. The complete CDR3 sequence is CASSIIVGGADTQYF. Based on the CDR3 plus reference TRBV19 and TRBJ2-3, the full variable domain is DGGITQSPKYLFRKEGQNVTLSCEQNLNHDAMYWYRQDPGQGLRLIYYSQIVNDFQKGDIAEGYSVSREKKESFPLTVTSAQKNPTAFYLCASSIIVGGADTQYFGPGTRLTVL.

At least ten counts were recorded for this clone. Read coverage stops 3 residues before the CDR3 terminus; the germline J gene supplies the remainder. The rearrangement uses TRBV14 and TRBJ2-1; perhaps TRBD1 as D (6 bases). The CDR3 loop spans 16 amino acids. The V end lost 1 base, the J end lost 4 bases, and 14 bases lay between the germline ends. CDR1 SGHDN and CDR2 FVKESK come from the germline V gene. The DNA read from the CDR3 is TGTGCCAGCAGCCAAGGGCCAGGGGTGGGATACAATGAG. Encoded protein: CASSQGPGVGYNE. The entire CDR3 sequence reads CASSQGPGVGYNEQFF.

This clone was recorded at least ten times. The CDR3 spells CASSPGHTGELFF. CDR3 bases read: TGTGCCAGCAGCCCAGGGCACACCGGGGAG. The chain employs TRBV7-6 and TRBJ2-2, with a possible D match to TRBD1 (5 bases). From the germline J gene comes the end of the CDR3, since the read stops 3 residues before it. The germline V gene has CDR1 SGHVS and CDR2 FNYEAQ. The CDR3 has 13 amino acids. V was cut by 5 bases and J by 3 bases, with 7 bases left in between.

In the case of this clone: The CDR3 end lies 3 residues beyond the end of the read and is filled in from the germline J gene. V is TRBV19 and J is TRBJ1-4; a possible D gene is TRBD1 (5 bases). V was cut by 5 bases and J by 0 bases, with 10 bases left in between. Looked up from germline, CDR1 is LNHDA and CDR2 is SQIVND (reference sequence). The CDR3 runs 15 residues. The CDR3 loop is CASSFQGATNEKLFF. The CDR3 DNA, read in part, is TGTGCCAGTAGTTTCCAGGGCGCAACTAATGAAAAA.

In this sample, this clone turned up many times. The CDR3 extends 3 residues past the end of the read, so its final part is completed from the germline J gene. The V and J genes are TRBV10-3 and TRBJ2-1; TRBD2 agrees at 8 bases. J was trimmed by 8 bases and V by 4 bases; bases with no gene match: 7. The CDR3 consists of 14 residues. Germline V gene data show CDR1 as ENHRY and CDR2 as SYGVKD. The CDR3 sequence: CAISVSGTWDEQFF. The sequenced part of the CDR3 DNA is TGTGCCATCAGTGTTAGCGGGACGTGGGATGAG.

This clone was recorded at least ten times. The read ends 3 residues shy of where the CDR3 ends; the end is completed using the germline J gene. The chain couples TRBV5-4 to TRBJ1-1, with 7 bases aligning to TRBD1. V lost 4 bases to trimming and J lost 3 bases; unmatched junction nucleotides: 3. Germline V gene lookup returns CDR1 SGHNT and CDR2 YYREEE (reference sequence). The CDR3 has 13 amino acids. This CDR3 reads CASSAGTDTEAFF. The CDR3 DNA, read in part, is TGTGCCAGCAGCGCTGGGACAGACACTGAA. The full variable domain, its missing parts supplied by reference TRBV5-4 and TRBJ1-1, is ETGVTQSPTHLIKTRGQQVTLRCSSQSGHNTVSWYQQALGQGPQFIFQYYREEENGRGNFPPRFSGLQFPNYSSELNVNALELDDSALYLCASSAGTDTEAFFGQGTRLTVV.

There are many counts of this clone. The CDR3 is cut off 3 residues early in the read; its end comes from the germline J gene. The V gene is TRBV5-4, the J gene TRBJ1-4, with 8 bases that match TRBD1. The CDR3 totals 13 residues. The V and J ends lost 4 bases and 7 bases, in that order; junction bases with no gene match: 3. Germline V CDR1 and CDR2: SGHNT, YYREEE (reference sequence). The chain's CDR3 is CASSPGQAEKLFF. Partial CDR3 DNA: TGTGCCAGCAGCCCGGGACAGGCTGAAAAA.

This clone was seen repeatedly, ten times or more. The CDR3 DNA, read in part, is TGTGCCAGCTCACCCGTACAAGAGACC. Encoded protein: CASSPVQET. The whole CDR3 region reads CASSPVQETQYF. The chain combines TRBV18 with TRBJ2-5; the D is unclear. The read terminates 3 residues ahead of where the CDR3 ends, so the germline J gene completes it. CDR1 is KGHSH, CDR2 LQKENI, per germline. The CDR3 consists of 12 residues. The V gene lost 3 bases and the J gene lost 2 bases, with 4 bases spanning the gap. The full variable domain, in which reference TRBV18 and TRBJ2-5 provide the parts outside the CDR3, is NAGVMQNPRHLVRRRGQEARLRCSPMKGHSHVYWYRQLPEEGLKFMVYLQKENIIDESGMPKERFSAEFPKEGPSILRIQQVVRGDSAAYFCASSPVQETQYFGPGTRLLVL.